Listed below are T cell receptor beta chains from one sample, sequenced in a study of blood T cell repertoires in COVID-19. Libraries were prepared by immunoSEQ multiplex PCR; TCRdb keeps only in-frame clonotypes and omits some of them. This table has about 90,000 clones, more than 70% appearing once. The sequencing sample was made of peripheral blood. These receptor sequences come from a man in his fifties or sixties with acute or convalescent COVID-19. CDR3s include the opening cysteine and the closing phenylalanine or tryptophan. D genes are given only for firm matches. Part of the rows lack a size; the others show once, few, many or a class for expanded clones.

- TRBJ2-1 TRBD2 TRBV5-4 TGTGCCAGCAGCACGGAGTCCGGGACTAGCGCCGAGTTCTTC CASSTESGTSAEFF
- TRBJ2-7 - TRBV29-1 TGCAGCGTCCGGGAAGGGTACGAGCAGTACTTC CSVREGYEQYF
- TRBJ2-2 - TRBV5-1 TGCGCCAGCAGGCCTCCCAGGGACACCCTGGGGGAGCTGTTTTTT CASRPPRDTLGELFF
- TRBJ1-4 - TRBV19 TGTGCCAGTAGTCCCGGGGGGAGAATTAATGAAAAACTGTTTTTT CASSPGGRINEKLFF
- TRBJ1-6 - TRBV6-5 TGTGCCAGCACATGGCAGGTAGCGTCCCCACCCCTCCACTTT CASTWQVASPPLHF
- TRBJ2-1 TRBD2 TRBV29-1 TGCAGGACCGGGACTAGCGGGGGGCAGGGGTTCTTC CRTGTSGGQGFF
- TRBJ2-7 TRBD2 TRBV7-6 TGTGCCAGCAGCCCCAGCGGGGTGAGCTACGAGCAGTACTTC CASSPSGVSYEQYF
few TRBJ2-2 - TRBV27 TGTGCCAGCAGCCGGACATGGCCCACCGGGGAGCTGTTTTTT CASSRTWPTGELFF
- TRBJ2-7 - TRBV2 TGTGCCAGCAGCACCGAAAGGGGATCCTACGAGCAGTACTTC CASSTERGSYEQYF
- TRBJ2-7 - TRBV29-1 TGCAGCGTGGAGGGGACCCCCTACGAGCAGTACTTC CSVEGTPYEQYF
once TRBJ2-7 TRBD1 TRBV5-6 TGTGCCAGCATGACAGGGCATGACCTCTACGAGCAGTACTTC CASMTGHDLYEQYF
- TRBJ1-1 - TRBV11-2 TGTGCCAGCAGCCTATCACGGGGGTGGACTGAAGCTTTCTTT CASSLSRGWTEAFF
- TRBJ2-1 - TRBV5-1 TGCGCCAGCAGCTTGGATCTAAGGGGCAATGAGCAGTTCTTC CASSLDLRGNEQFF
- TRBJ1-1 TRBD1 TRBV6-6 TGTGCCAGCAGGGCATCCGGGACAGGGTCGACTGAAGCTTTCTTT CASRASGTGSTEAFF
few TRBJ1-6 TRBD1 TRBV6-1 TGTGCCAGCAGTGACGGGACAGTCAGAAGTTCACCCCTCCACTTT CASSDGTVRSSPLHF
once TRBJ2-1 TRBD2 TRBV18 TGTGCCAGCTCATCCCCAACTAGCGGGGGTTACAATGAGCAGTTCTTC CASSSPTSGGYNEQFF
- TRBJ1-1 - TRBV5-6 TGTGCCAGCAGCTTGGGCGGGGGTTGGGGCCATGAAGCTTTCTTT CASSLGGGWGHEAFF
few TRBJ2-2 - TRBV10-3 TGTGCCATCAGTGAGTTCGCGCCCACCGGGGAGCTGTTTTTT CAISEFAPTGELFF
- TRBJ1-4 - TRBV4-1 TGCGCCAGCAGCCAAGATCGAGGAGGGCTTGAGGAAAAACTGTTTTTT CASSQDRGGLEEKLFF
- TRBJ2-4 - TRBV10-2 TGCGCCAGCAGTGTTGTGACTACCCAAAACATTCAGTACTTC CASSVVTTQNIQYF
- TRBJ2-7 TRBD2 TRBV5-6 TGTGCCAGCACGAGCGGGGGGGCCTACGAGCAGTACTTC CASTSGGAYEQYF
- TRBJ1-1 - TRBV19 TGTGCCAGTAGTATGTTCGACAGGAACACTGAAGCTTTCTTT CASSMFDRNTEAFF
- TRBJ2-3 - TRBV29-1 TGCAGCGTTGATAGAATAGCGGGCACAGATACGCAGTATTTT CSVDRIAGTDTQYF
- TRBJ2-5 - TRBV27 TGTGCCAGCAGTTTAGGTCTCGGGTACCAAGAGACCCAGTACTTC CASSLGLGYQETQYF
- TRBJ1-5 TRBD1 TRBV19 TGTGCCAGTAGTATAACAGGGGGCGGCAATCAGCCCCAGCATTTT CASSITGGGNQPQHF
- TRBJ1-2 TRBD1 TRBV6-6 TGTGCCAGCACCCCCCAGGGGGCTGGCTACACCTTC CASTPQGAGYTF
- TRBJ1-1 TRBD1 TRBV29-1 TGCAGCGTTGGTCAGGGGGCCACTGAAGCTTTCTTT CSVGQGATEAFF
once TRBJ1-1 - TRBV2 TGTGCCAGCAGAGGACAGCTTAAAGAAGCTTTCTTT CASRGQLKEAFF
once TRBJ2-1 TRBD2 TRBV6-5 TGTGCCAGCAGTTTAGATGGCGGGAGGGCCCGGGAGCAGTTCTTC CASSLDGGRAREQFF
- TRBJ1-6 - TRBV28 TGTGCCAGCAGTAACCCGGGGTGGGATTCACCCCTCCACTTT CASSNPGWDSPLHF
- TRBJ1-4 - TRBV19 TGTGCCAGTAGTATTGGACAGTTTAATGAAAAACTGTTTTTT CASSIGQFNEKLFF
once TRBJ1-1 - TRBV7-6 TGTGCCAGCAGCCCTCGGGACAACGGTAGGACTGAAGCTTTCTTT CASSPRDNGRTEAFF
- TRBJ2-5 - TRBV2 TGTGCCAGCGCTGGCAGTGGCGGGGAGACCCAGTACTTC CASAGSGGETQYF
- TRBJ1-4 TRBD1 TRBV7-6 TGTGCCAGCAGCTTCTCGACAGGGGGAGAAAGTGAAAAACTGTTTTTT CASSFSTGGESEKLFF
- TRBJ2-5 - TRBV7-3 TGTGCCAGCAGCTTAATGGGCCTCCAAGAGACCCAGTACTTC CASSLMGLQETQYF
- TRBJ2-2 - TRBV2 TGTGCCAGCAGCCCCCGGTCCACAGTAAACACCGGGGAGCTGTTTTTT CASSPRSTVNTGELFF
- TRBJ2-1 - TRBV5-4 TGTGCCAGCAGCTCGGGACTGGGGAATAATGAGCAGTTCTTC CASSSGLGNNEQFF
- TRBJ1-6 - TRBV12-3/TRBV12-4 TGTGCCAGCAGTTTAAAGTCAGGGGTTGAGCACTTT CASSLKSGVEHF
few TRBJ1-1 TRBD1 TRBV7-9 TGTGCCAGCAGCTTAGCGGCAGGGGGCTCAACTGAAGCTTTCTTT CASSLAAGGSTEAFF
- TRBJ1-5 TRBD1 TRBV23-1 TGCGCCAGCAGTCAAAACCCGGACAGGGAGAGCAATCAGCCCCAGCATTTT CASSQNPDRESNQPQHF
- TRBJ2-7 TRBD2 TRBV5-1 TGCGCCAGCAGCATCACTAGCGCAGCTAGCTCCTACGAGCAGTACTTC CASSITSAASSYEQYF
- TRBJ2-1 TRBD2 TRBV29-1 TGCAGCGTTGAACCGGGAGGATCCCCGAATGAGCAGTTCTTC CSVEPGGSPNEQFF
few TRBJ1-2 TRBD1 TRBV4-1 TGCGCCAGCAGCCAAGGTGGCAGGGGGTCAGAAGACTACACCTTC CASSQGGRGSEDYTF
- TRBJ2-7 TRBD1 TRBV2 TGTGCCAGCAGAGGGACAGGGTTCTACGAGCAGTACTTC CASRGTGFYEQYF
- TRBJ1-2 TRBD1 TRBV29-1 TGCAGCGTTGCGCCGGGACAGGGGTTTGGCTACACCTTC CSVAPGQGFGYTF
- TRBJ2-1 TRBD1 TRBV29-1 TGCAGCGTTGAGGCCGGGACAGGGGACTACAATGAGCAGTTCTTC CSVEAGTGDYNEQFF
- TRBJ2-7 TRBD1 TRBV5-6 TGTGCCAGCAGCTCGGACAGGGCCTACGAGCAGTACTTC CASSSDRAYEQYF
- TRBJ1-2 - TRBV6-6 TGTGCCAGCAGTTTGGGCCTTAACTATGGCTACACCTTC CASSLGLNYGYTF
- TRBJ2-2 - TRBV5-1 TGCGCCAGCAGCTTAAGGGCCCAGGGCGGCACCGGGGAGCTGTTTTTT CASSLRAQGGTGELFF
- TRBJ2-2 TRBD1 TRBV5-6 TGTGCCAGCAGCTTGCTCGGACAGGGGGGAAACACCGGGGAGCTGTTTTTT CASSLLGQGGNTGELFF
- TRBJ1-4 TRBD1 TRBV28 TGTGCCAGCAGTTTACGGGGCAGGGGGGATGAAAAACTGTTTTTT CASSLRGRGDEKLFF
once TRBJ2-3 - TRBV6-4 TGTGCCAGCAGTGTAGCAGACACAGATACGCAGTATTTT CASSVADTDTQYF
- TRBJ1-3 - TRBV7-3 TGTGCCAGCAGCTTATCAGGGCCTGGAAACACCATATATTTT CASSLSGPGNTIYF